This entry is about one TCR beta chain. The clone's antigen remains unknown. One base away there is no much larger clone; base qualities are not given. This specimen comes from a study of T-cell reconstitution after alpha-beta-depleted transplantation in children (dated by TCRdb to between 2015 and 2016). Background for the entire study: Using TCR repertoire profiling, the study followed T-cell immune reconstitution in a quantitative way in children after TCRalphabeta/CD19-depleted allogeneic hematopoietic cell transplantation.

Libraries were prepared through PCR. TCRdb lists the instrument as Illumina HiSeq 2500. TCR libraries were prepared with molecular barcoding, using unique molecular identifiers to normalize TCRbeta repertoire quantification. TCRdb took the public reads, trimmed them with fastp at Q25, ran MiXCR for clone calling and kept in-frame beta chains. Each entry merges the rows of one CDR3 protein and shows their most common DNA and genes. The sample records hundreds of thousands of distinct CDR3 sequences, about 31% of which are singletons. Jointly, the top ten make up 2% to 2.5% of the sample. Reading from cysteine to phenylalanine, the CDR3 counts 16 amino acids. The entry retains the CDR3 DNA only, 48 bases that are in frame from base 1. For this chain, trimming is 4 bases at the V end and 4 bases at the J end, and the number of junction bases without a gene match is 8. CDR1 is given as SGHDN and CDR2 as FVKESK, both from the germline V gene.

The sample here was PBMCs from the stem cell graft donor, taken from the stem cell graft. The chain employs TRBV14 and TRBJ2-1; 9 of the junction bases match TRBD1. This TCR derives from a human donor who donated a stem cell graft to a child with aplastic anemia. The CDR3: CASSRTGTGQYNEQFF. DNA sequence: TGTGCCAGCAGCCGAACCGGGACAGGGCAATACAATGAGCAGTTCTTC.